The 14 T cell receptor beta chains given below trace back to one sample, sequenced in a study of chemoradiotherapy in HPV16-positive cancers. Using immunoSEQ multiplex PCR, the repertoire was profiled, and TCRdb retains in-frame clones only, with some absent. The profile shows roughly 8,800 clones, 70% of them singletons. The sample consisted of tumor tissue, taken from a patient who underwent chemoradiotherapy. The receptors shown here come from a human donor with HPV-associated anogenital cancer.

In its sample, this clone was seen a few times. V usage is TRBV27 and J usage is TRBJ1-2; D is unresolved. This CDR3 is built from 14 residues. Trimming took off 6 bases at V and 7 bases at J, with 18 bases between the two ends. Per the germline V gene, CDR1 is MNHEY and CDR2 is SMNVEV (reference sequence). CDR3 residues: CASSLIGSKGGYTF. The CDR3 region has the DNA TGTGCCAGCAGCCTCATCGGGTCGAAAGGTGGCTACACCTTC.

The chain carries TRBV9 and TRBJ2-2; 7 bases are shared with TRBD2. J gave up 5 bases and V 0 bases, and 4 bases lay outside the gene matches. CDR1 SGDLS and CDR2 YYNGEE come from the germline V gene. The CDR3 is made up of 15 amino acids. The CDR3 reads CASSVGGRGTGELFF. The CDR3 coding sequence is TGTGCCAGCAGCGTAGGCGGGAGAGGAACCGGGGAGCTGTTTTTT.

This chain connects TRBV6-5 to TRBJ2-1; D might be TRBD1 (6 bases). This CDR3 is built from 14 residues. From germline, CDR1 is MNHEY and CDR2 SVGAGI. Trimming removed 5 bases from V and 7 bases from J, with 15 bases in between. The CDR3 DNA sequence: TGTGCCAGCAGTCCATCAAGGGACAATAATGAGCAGTTCTTC. Its protein product is CASSPSRDNNEQFF.

The chain couples TRBV4-1 to TRBJ2-5; 11 nucleotides align to TRBD2. The germline gives CDR1 MGHRA, CDR2 YSYEKL. With V trimmed by 2 bases and J by 3 bases, 2 bases remained unmatched. This CDR3 spans 15 amino acids. The DNA for the CDR3 is TGCGCCAGCAGCCAATCTAGCGGGAGGAAAGAGACCCAGTACTTC. This sequence encodes CASSQSSGRKETQYF.

Only a few counts were recorded for this clone. The rearrangement uses TRBV28 and TRBJ2-7; possible D gene TRBD2, 5 bases. The V end lost 7 bases, the J end lost 0 bases, and 16 bases lay between the germline ends. CDR3 length equals 15 residues. CDR1 is MDHEN and CDR2 is SYDVKM in the germline V gene. Here the CDR3 reads CASIAGVAGSYEQYF. The CDR3 DNA reads TGTGCCAGCATTGCCGGGGTAGCAGGCTCCTACGAGCAGTACTTC. Based on the CDR3 plus reference TRBV28 and TRBJ2-7, the full variable domain is DVKVTQSSRYLVKRTGEKVFLECVQDMDHENMFWYRQDPGLGLRLIYFSYDVKMKEKGDIPEGYSVSREKKERFSLILESASTNQTSMYLCASIAGVAGSYEQYFGPGTRLTVT.

CDR3 bases: TGCGCCAGCAGGGGGCCAACGGCCGAGCAGTACTTC. Amino acid sequence: CASRGPTAEQYF. V gene TRBV10-2 combines with J gene TRBJ2-7; weak D call: TRBD1 (5 bases). The CDR3 covers 12 residues. V was pared by 6 bases and J by 6 bases, with 12 bases between. CDR1 is WSHSY and CDR2 is SAAADI in the germline V gene.

The V gene is TRBV28, the J gene TRBJ2-3; no reliable D call. Germline loops: CDR1 MDHEN, CDR2 SYDVKM. The CDR3 runs to 12 residues. The V end lost 2 bases, the J end lost 6 bases, and 6 bases lay between the germline ends. The CDR3 sequence is CASSLGWDTQYF. The CDR3 DNA reads TGTGCCAGCAGTTTAGGGTGGGATACGCAGTATTTT.

The V and J genes are TRBV2 and TRBJ2-2; D may be TRBD2 (5 bases). V gave up 7 bases and J gave up 1 base, with 10 bases separating them. The CDR3 runs 14 residues. Germline V gene lookup returns CDR1 SNHLY and CDR2 FYNNEI. CDR3 in amino acids: CASNVRENTGELFF. CDR3 coding DNA: TGTGCCAGCAATGTCCGGGAGAACACCGGGGAGCTGTTTTTT.

The J gene is TRBJ1-2, the V gene TRBV6-5; weak D call: TRBD1 (6 bases). From germline, CDR1 is MNHEY and CDR2 SVGAGI. The CDR3 consists of 13 residues. Trimming removed 6 bases at V and 7 bases at J, with 15 bases between. DNA of the CDR3: TGTGCCAGCAGCCCCGGGACACAGGGTGGCTACACCTTC. Translating gives CASSPGTQGGYTF.

The chain recombines TRBV5-1 with TRBJ2-1, with D uncertain. CDR1 is SGHRS, CDR2 YFSETQ, per germline. V lost 4 bases and J 6 bases, leaving 17 bases between the germline ends. This CDR3 comprises 15 residues. The DNA for the CDR3 is TGCGCCAGCAGCCCTGACCCGGCGGTTGGCAATGAGCAGTTCTTC. Translating it yields CASSPDPAVGNEQFF.

This chain uses TRBV6-4 with TRBJ1-2; 7 bases map to TRBD1. Germline values: CDR1 MRHNA, CDR2 SNTAGT. After removal of 4 bases from V and 8 bases from J, the junction contained 4 bases not matched to a gene. The CDR3 length is 12 residues. The CDR3 reads CASSGQGKGYTF. In DNA, the CDR3 is TGTGCCAGCAGTGGACAGGGTAAGGGCTACACCTTC.

This clone showed up just a few times. The chain has TRBV7-2 and TRBJ1-2, with 8 bases that match TRBD1. Germline V gene lookup returns CDR1 SGHTA and CDR2 FQGNSA. CDR3 size: 14 residues. V was clipped by 5 bases and J by 7 bases; unmatched bases: 9. The CDR3 sequence: CASSPNRGRSGYTF. CDR3 DNA: TGTGCCAGCAGCCCTAACAGGGGGAGGAGTGGCTACACCTTC. Supplemented by reference TRBV7-2 and TRBJ1-2, the full variable domain reads GAGVSQSPSNKVTEKGKDVELRCDPISGHTALYWYRQSLGQGLEFLIYFQGNSAPDKSGLPSDRFSAERTGGSVSTLTIQRTQQEDSAVYLCASSPNRGRSGYTFGSGTRLTVV.

The chain carries TRBV15 and TRBJ1-6; maybe TRBD1 (5 bases). The CDR3 spans 16 residues. CDR1 LNHNV and CDR2 YYDKDF come from the germline V gene (reference sequence). Trimming shortened V by 0 bases and J by 9 bases, and 15 bases separated the two germline ends. CDR3 in amino acids: CATSRDFPGTGSPLHF. The CDR3 DNA follows: TGTGCCACCAGCAGAGATTTCCCGGGGACCGGTTCACCCCTCCACTTT.

The chain has TRBV5-1 and TRBJ2-5; 9 nucleotides line up with TRBD2. The V and J ends lost 0 bases and 0 bases, in that order; junction bases with no gene match: 9. This CDR3 region has 18 residues. Germline V gene sequence: CDR1 SGHRS, CDR2 YFSETQ. The chain's CDR3 is CASSLGVAGVGYQETQYF. The CDR3 coding sequence is TGCGCCAGCAGCTTGGGCGTAGCGGGAGTGGGGTACCAAGAGACCCAGTACTTC.